This TCR beta chain was retrieved from a study of T cell changes during pregnancy in multiple sclerosis. CDR3 size: 15 residues. Germline CDR1 is SGHAT and CDR2 is FQNNGV. V lost 0 bases, J lost 5 bases, and 14 bases lay in between. Assay used: immunoSEQ multiplex PCR; TCRdb lists only in-frame clones, some missing. The sample holds some 40,000 clones, roughly 94% seen once. This specimen was peripheral blood, taken in the third trimester of pregnancy. V is TRBV11-2 and J is TRBJ2-7, with TRBD2 as a possible D gene (7 bases). This receptor was obtained from a female donor with multiple sclerosis, enrolled in a pregnancy study. The CDR3 coding sequence is TGTGCCAGCAGCTTAGAGTGGGGGGGCTTGAACGAGCAGTACTTC. It yields the protein CASSLEWGGLNEQYF. Full variable domain (outside the CDR3, taken from reference TRBV11-2 and TRBJ2-7): EAGVAQSPRYKIIEKRQSVAFWCNPISGHATLYWYQQILGQGPKLLIQFQNNGVVDDSQLPKDRFSAERLKGVDSTLKIQPAKLEDSAVYLCASSLEWGGLNEQYFGPGTRLTVT.